The source of this T cell receptor (beta chain) is a study of cytomegalovirus exposure and HLA in healthy donors. General study findings and limits: The study flagged some 180 TCR beta chains as cytomegalovirus-associated.

This table comes from immunoSEQ multiplex PCR, and its TCRdb copy is limited to in-frame clones, with some not included. This table has tens of thousands of clones, roughly 96% appearing once. Germline V gene data show CDR1 as MGHRA and CDR2 as YSYEKL. After removal of 3 bases from V and 0 bases from J, the junction contained 10 bases not matched to a gene. The CDR3 totals 18 residues. Regarding this clone: Its antigen is currently unknown.

The chain carries TRBV4-1 and TRBJ2-2, with 7 positions matching TRBD1. The receptor was isolated from a man between 18 and 35 years old in good health and CMV-seronegative. The source material was PBMCs. CDR3 amino acids: CASSQYITGAANTGELFF. As DNA, the CDR3 is TGCGCCAGCAGCCAGTATATTACAGGGGCTGCGAACACCGGGGAGCTGTTTTTT.